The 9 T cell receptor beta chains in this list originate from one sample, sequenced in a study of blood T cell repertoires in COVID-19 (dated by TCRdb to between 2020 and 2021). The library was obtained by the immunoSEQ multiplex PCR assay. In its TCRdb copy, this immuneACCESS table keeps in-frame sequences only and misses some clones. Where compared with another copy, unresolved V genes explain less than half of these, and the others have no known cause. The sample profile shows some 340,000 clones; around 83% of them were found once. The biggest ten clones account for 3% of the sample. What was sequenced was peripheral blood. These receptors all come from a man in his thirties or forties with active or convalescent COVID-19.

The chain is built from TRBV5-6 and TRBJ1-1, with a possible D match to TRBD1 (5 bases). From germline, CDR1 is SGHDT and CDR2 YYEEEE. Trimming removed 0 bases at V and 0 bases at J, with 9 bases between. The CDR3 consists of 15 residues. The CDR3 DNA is TGTGCCAGCAGCTTGGACAGGACCATGAACACTGAAGCTTTCTTT. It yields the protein CASSLDRTMNTEAFF.

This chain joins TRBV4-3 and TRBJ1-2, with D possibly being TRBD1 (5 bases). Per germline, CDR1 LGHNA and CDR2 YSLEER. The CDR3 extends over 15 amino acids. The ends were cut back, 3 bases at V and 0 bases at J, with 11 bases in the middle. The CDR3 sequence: CASSQAGTANYGYTF. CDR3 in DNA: TGCGCCAGCAGCCAGGCCGGGACTGCTAACTATGGCTACACCTTC.

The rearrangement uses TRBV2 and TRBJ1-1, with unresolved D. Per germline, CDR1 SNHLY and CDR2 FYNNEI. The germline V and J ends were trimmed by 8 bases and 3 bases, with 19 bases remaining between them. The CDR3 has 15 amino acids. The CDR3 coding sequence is TGTGCCAGCCAGTCATCAGGTTGGATGGACACTGAAGCTTTCTTT. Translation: CASQSSGWMDTEAFF.

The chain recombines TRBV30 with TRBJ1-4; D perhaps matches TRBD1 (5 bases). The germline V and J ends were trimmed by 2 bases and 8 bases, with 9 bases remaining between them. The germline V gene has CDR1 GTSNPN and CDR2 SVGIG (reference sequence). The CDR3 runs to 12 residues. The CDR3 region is CAWSSGKEKLFF. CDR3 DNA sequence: TGTGCCTGGAGTTCAGGGAAGGAAAAACTGTTTTTT.

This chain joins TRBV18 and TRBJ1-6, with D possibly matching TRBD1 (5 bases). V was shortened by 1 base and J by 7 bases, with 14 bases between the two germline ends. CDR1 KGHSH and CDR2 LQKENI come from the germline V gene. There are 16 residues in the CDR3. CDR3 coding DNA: TGTGCCAGCTCACCACAGGCGGGACGGCACAATTCACCCCTCCACTTT. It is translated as CASSPQAGRHNSPLHF.

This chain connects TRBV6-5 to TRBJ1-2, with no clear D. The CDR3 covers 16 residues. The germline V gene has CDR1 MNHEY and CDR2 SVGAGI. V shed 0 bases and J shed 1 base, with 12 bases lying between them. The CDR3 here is CASSYSSLRLNYGYTF. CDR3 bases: TGTGCCAGCAGTTACTCCTCATTGAGGCTTAACTATGGCTACACCTTC.

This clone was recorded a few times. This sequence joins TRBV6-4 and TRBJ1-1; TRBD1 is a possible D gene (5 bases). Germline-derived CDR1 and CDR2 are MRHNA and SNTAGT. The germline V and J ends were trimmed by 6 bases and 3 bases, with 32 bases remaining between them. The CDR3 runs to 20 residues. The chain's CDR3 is CASRDKGPTNSPRLDTEAFF. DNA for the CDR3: TGTGCCAGCAGGGACAAGGGGCCCACTAACTCCCCCCGGCTGGACACTGAAGCTTTCTTT.

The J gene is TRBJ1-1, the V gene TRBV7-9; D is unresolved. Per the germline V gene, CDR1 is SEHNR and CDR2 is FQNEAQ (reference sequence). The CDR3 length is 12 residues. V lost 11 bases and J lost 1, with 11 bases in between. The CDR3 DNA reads TGTGCCGTTTACAGACAGAACACTGAAGCTTTCTTT. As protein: CAVYRQNTEAFF.

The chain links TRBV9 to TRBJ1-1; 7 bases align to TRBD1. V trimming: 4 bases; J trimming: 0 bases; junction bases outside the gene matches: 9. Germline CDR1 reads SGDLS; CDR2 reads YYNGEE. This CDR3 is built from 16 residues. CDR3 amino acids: CASSPGGAGLNTEAFF. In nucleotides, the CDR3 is TGTGCCAGCAGCCCAGGGGGAGCAGGATTGAACACTGAAGCTTTCTTT.